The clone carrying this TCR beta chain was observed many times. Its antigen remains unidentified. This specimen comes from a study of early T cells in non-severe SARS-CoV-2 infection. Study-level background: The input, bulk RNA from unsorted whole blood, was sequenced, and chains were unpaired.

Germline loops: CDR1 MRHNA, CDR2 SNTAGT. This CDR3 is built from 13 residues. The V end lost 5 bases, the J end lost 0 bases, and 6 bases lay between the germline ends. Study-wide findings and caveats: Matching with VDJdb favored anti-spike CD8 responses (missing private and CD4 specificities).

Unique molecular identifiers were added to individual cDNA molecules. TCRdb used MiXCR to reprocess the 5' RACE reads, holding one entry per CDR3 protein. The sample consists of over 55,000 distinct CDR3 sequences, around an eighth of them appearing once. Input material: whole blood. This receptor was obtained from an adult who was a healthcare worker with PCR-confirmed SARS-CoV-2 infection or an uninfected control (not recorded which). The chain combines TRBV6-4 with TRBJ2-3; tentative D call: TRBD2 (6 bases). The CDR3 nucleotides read TGTGCCAGCAGTAGCGGGAGCACAGATACGCAGTATTTT. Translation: CASSSGSTDTQYF.